This T cell receptor (beta chain) was sequenced in a study of high-grade serous ovarian cancer treatment subgroups. Tumor tissue was taken before any definitive surgery or chemotherapy was given. Regarding this clone: Its antigen remains unidentified.

Method: immunoSEQ multiplex PCR; TCRdb's copy keeps in-frame clones and lacks some. In the table there are 25,000 to 30,000 clones, about 81% of which are singletons. Overall study findings and caveats: Bulk tumor TCR sequencing gave no spatial information. Same-patient tumor repertoires overlapped at about 0.1 to 0.8; different patients barely overlapped.

The CDR3 is made up of 14 amino acids. Germline values: CDR1 MNHNY, CDR2 SVGAGI (reference sequence). Deletions cut 0 bases from V and 10 bases from J, with 16 bases between. The receptor's source is a human donor with high-grade serous ovarian cancer. V usage is TRBV6-6 and J usage is TRBJ2-7; no reliable D call. The sequenced material came from tumor tissue. CDR3 sequence: CASSYSRNSLRQYF. CDR3 sequence (DNA): TGTGCCAGCAGTTACTCGAGGAACAGTCTTCGACAGTACTTC.